The T cell receptor beta chain described here comes from a study of blood T cell repertoires in COVID-19. The wider study: T cells, B-cell-depleted T cells, or PBMCs provided the cDNA or gDNA that served as material.

The V segment lost 8 bases and the J segment 8 bases; nucleotides outside the gene matches: 4. The CDR3 covers 11 residues. CDR1 is MNHEY, CDR2 SVGAGI, per germline. Authors' processing steps: Amplification with reference gene primers provided the estimates of nucleated cell counts. Measured with immunoSEQ multiplex PCR; TCRdb has only the in-frame clones, and not every one. The DNA was the basis for D and trimming; V, J and clone size are from that table. This table holds about 400,000 clones, around 89% found once. The TCR was taken from a man aged 40-55 years with acute or convalescent COVID-19. The sequencing input was peripheral blood. This rearrangement joins TRBV6-5 to TRBJ1-2, with TRBD1 identical over 8 bases. The CDR3 loop reads CASLGQGGYTF. The CDR3 nucleotides are TGTGCCAGCTTAGGACAGGGCGGCTACACCTTC.